The clone carrying this T cell receptor beta chain showed up just a few times. The antigen is not known. MiXCR was run by TCRdb on the 5' RACE reads, yielding one entry per CDR3 protein. The data contain about 220,000 distinct CDR3 sequences, 7.5% of them singletons. This specimen belongs to a study of identical twins. Study results and limitations: Insertions were reduced in abundant cord blood beta clonotypes but not in memory repertoires. The study based its conclusions on cross-sectional statistical analysis and did not follow the same donors.

The length of the CDR3 is 15 residues. The V gene end was trimmed by 8 bases and the J gene end by 2 bases; junction bases not matched to a gene: 5. Per germline, CDR1 MRHNA and CDR2 SNTAGT. The same specimen was also included in a second study, on yellow fever vaccine responses in identical twins.

The sequence was collected from a woman younger than 35 in good health. The rearrangement uses TRBV6-4 and TRBJ2-2; TRBD2 aligns across 10 bases. Source material: CD8+ T cells sorted from blood. CDR3 DNA sequence: TGTGCCAGCTCTGAGCGGGAGGGAAACACCGGGGAGCTGTTTTTT. Protein: CASSEREGNTGELFF.